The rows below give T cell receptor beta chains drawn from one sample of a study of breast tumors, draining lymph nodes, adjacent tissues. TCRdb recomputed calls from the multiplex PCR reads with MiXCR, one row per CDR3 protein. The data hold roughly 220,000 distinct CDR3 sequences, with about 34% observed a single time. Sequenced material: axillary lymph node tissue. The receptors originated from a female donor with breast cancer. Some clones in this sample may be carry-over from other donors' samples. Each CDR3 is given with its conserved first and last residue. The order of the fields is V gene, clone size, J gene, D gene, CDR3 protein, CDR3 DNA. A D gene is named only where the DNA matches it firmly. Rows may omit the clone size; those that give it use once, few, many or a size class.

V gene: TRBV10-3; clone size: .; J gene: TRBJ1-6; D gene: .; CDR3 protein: CATGGGNQPLHF; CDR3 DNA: TGTGCCACGGGTGGTGGCAATCAGCCCCTCCACTTT
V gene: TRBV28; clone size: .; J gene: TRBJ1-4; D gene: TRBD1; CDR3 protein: CASSFQAGGVEKLFF; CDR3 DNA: TGTGCCAGCAGTTTCCAGGCAGGGGGAGTGGAAAAACTGTTTTTT
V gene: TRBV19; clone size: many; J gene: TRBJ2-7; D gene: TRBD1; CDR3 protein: CASSTSGQGFTYEQYF; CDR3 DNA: TGTGCCAGTAGTACATCGGGACAGGGGTTCACATACGAGCAGTACTTC
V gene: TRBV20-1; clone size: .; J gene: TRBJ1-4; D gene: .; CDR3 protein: CSATRGAGTEKLFF; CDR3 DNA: TGCAGTGCTACCCGGGGGGCGGGGACAGAAAAACTGTTTTTT
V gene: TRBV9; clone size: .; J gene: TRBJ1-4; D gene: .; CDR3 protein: CASSPEGKTHEKLFF; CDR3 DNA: TGTGCCAGCAGCCCCGAGGGCAAGACTCATGAAAAACTGTTTTTT
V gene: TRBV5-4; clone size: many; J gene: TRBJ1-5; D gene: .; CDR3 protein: CASSSGPVQPQHF; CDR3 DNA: TGTGCCAGCAGCTCCGGACCGGTTCAGCCCCAGCATTTT
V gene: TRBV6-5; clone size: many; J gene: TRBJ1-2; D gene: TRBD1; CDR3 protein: CASSHLTGDYGYTF; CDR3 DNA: TGTGCCAGCAGTCACTTGACAGGGGACTATGGCTACACCTTC
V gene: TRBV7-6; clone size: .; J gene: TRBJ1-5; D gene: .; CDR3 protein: CASSYGTKQETQHF; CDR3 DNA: TGTGCCAGCAGCTATGGGACTAAGCAAGAGACCCAGCATTTT
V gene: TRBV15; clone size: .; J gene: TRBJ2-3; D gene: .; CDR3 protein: CATSSFYICSATLAGGSTDTQYF; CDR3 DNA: .
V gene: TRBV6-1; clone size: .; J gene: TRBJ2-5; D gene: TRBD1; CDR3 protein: CASSPGTGVWAQYF; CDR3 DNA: TGTGCCAGCAGTCCCGGGACAGGGGTGTGGGCCCAGTACTTC
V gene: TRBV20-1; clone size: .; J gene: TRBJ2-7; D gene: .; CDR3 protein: CSVRLSGLTYEQYF; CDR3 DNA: TGCAGTGTCAGACTCAGCGGGCTCACCTACGAGCAGTACTTC
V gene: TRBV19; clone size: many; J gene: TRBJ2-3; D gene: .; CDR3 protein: CASSISNHPDTQYF; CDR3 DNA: TGTGCCAGTAGTATAAGTAACCACCCAGATACGCAGTATTTT
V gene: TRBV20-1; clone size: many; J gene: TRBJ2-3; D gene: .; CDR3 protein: CSARDLRGPTDTQYF; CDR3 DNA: TGCAGTGCTAGAGATCTTCGGGGGCCCACAGATACGCAGTATTTT
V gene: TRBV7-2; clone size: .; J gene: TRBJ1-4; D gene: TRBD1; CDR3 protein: CASSSDRGGEKLFF; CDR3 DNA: TGTGCCAGCAGCTCTGACAGGGGTGGTGAAAAACTGTTTTTT
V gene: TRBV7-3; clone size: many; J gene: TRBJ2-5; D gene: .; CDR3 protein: CASSLGSADQETQYF; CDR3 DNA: TGTGCCAGCAGCTTAGGTTCAGCGGACCAAGAGACCCAGTACTTC
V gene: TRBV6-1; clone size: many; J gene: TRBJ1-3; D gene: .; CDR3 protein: CASSTGNTIYF; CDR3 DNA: TGTGCCAGCAGTACTGGAAACACCATATATTTT
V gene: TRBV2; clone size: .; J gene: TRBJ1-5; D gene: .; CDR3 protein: CASSDRGRDQPRHF; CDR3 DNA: TGTGCCAGCAGTGACAGGGGCAGAGATCAGCCCCGGCATTTT
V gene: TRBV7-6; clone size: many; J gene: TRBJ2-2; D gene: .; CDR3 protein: CTLAGELFF; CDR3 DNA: TGTACGTTGGCCGGGGAGCTGTTTTTT
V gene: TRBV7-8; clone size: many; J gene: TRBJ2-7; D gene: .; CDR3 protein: CASSLAVQVLSYEQYF; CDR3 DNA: TGTGCCAGCAGCTTAGCCGTACAGGTTCTCTCCTACGAGCAGTACTTC
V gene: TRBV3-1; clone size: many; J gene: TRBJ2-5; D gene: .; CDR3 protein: CASSQPKETQYF; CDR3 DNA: TGTGCCAGCAGCCAGCCTAAGGAGACCCAGTACTTC
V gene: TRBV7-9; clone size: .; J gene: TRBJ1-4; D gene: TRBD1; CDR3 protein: CASRIEGSRTGQGGEKLFF; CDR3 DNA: TGTGCCAGCAGAATAGAAGGTTCCCGGACAGGGCAGGGAGGCGAAAAACTGTTTTTT
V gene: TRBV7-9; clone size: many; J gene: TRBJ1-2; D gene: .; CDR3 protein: CASSLFGQTNYGYTF; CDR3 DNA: TGTGCCAGCAGCTTATTCGGACAGACTAACTATGGCTACACCTTC
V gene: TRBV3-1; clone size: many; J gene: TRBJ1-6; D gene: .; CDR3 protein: CASSRQEVTNSPLHF; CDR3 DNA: TGTGCCAGCAGCCGACAGGAGGTGACAAATTCACCCCTCCACTTT
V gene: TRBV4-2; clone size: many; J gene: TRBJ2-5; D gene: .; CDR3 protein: CASSQEGAAAQETQYF; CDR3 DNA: TGTGCCAGCAGCCAAGAGGGAGCGGCAGCCCAAGAGACCCAGTACTTC
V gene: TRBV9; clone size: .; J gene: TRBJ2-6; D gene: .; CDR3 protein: CASSLVTGANVLTF; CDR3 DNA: TGTGCCAGCAGCTTGGTCACAGGGGCCAACGTCCTGACTTTC
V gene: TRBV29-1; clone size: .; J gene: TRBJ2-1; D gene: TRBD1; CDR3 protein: CSVDGTGVFNEQFF; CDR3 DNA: TGCAGCGTCGATGGGACAGGCGTCTTCAATGAGCAGTTCTTC
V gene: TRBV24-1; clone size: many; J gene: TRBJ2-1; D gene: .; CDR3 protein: CATSDLVVTGEQFF; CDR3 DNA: TGTGCCACCAGTGATTTGGTGGTGACCGGTGAGCAGTTCTTC
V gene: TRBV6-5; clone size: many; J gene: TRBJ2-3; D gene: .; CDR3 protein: CASSYSRVGTQYF; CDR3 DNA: TGTGCCAGCAGTTACTCCAGGGTTGGTACGCAGTATTTT
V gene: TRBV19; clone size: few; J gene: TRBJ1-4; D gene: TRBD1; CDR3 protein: CASSGTGMLANEKLFF; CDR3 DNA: TGTGCCAGTAGTGGGACAGGGATGTTGGCTAATGAAAAACTGTTTTTT
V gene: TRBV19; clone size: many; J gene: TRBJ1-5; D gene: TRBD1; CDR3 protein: CASSSGQGLNQPQHF; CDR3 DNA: TGTGCCAGTAGTTCGGGACAGGGGCTTAATCAGCCCCAGCATTTT
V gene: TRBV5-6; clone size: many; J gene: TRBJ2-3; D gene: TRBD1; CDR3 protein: CASSRWTGSTDTQYF; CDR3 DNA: TGTGCCAGCAGCCGCTGGACAGGGAGCACAGATACGCAGTATTTT
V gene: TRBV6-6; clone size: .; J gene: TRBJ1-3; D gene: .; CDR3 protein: CASSHTRDGSGNAIYF; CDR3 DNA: TGTGCCAGCAGTCACACCCGGGACGGCTCTGGAAACGCCATATATTTT
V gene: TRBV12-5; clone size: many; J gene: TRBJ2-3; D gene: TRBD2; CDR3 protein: CASGLVLGLALDTQYF; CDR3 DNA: TGTGCTAGTGGTTTGGTACTCGGACTAGCATTAGATACGCAGTATTTT